This T cell receptor beta chain was sequenced in a study of post-analysis software for immune sequencing data. Overall study: Relapsing-remitting, secondary progressive and progressive-relapsing forms of multiple sclerosis all featured among disease courses.

Built from TCR beta cDNA, the libraries had unique molecular identifiers in them. T cells numbering 1 to 10 million yielded roughly 0.5 million cDNA molecules. TCRdb passed the PCR reads through MiXCR, listing each CDR3 protein once. Of roughly 400,000 distinct CDR3 sequences listed, more than 30% are singletons. The CDR3 spans 12 residues. Trimming shortened V by 8 bases and J by 0 bases, and 7 bases separated the two germline ends. Germline CDR1 and CDR2: MNHNS and SASEGT. Broader study findings: Same-batch samples co-clustered strongly by F measure. A handful of TRBV segments appeared more often in patients than in controls, and TRBV5-6, TRBV5-1 and TRBV20-1 were among these.

The table lists this clonotype with a few counts. Its antigen is as yet unknown. Sequencing was carried out using blood. The receptor was isolated from a girl aged 2-10 years with multiple sclerosis. The chain couples TRBV6-1 to TRBJ1-2; no clear D gene. In nucleotides, the CDR3 is TGTGCCAGCCGTTTCTCTAACTATGGCTACACCTTC. This encodes CASRFSNYGYTF.